The 5 T cell receptor beta chains below were found in one sample sequenced in a study of blood T cell repertoires in COVID-19. TCRdb's copy holds only in-frame clones and misses some; the assay was immunoSEQ multiplex PCR. The sample shows fewer than 350,000 clones, roughly 90% of them seen only once. The sequencing input was peripheral blood. These receptors came from a woman aged 55-75 years with COVID-19, enrolled during active disease.

V gene TRBV5-6 combines with J gene TRBJ2-7; 9 bases map to TRBD2. The CDR3 contains 18 residues. CDR1 SGHDT and CDR2 YYEEEE come from the germline V gene. V lost 1 base and J lost 2; bases outside the gene matches: 13. CDR3 bases: TGTGCCAGCAGCTTGTCAAAACCGGGACTAGCTATAACCTACGAGCAGTACTTC. Translation gives CASSLSKPGLAITYEQYF.

The rearrangement uses TRBV29-1 and TRBJ1-2, with D tentatively TRBD1 (6 bases). V gave up 5 bases and J gave up 7 bases, with 14 bases separating them. Germline assignment: CDR1 SQVTM and CDR2 ANQGSEA. The length of the CDR3 is 12 residues. This chain's CDR3 is CSVSPGQSGYTF. In DNA, the CDR3 is TGCAGCGTTAGCCCTGGACAGTCTGGCTACACCTTC.

The chain employs TRBV3-1 (or the pseudogene TRBV3-2) and TRBJ1-1; 7 bases fit TRBD1. This CDR3 has 15 amino acids. Trimming at V came to 3 bases and at J to 5 bases, leaving 9 bases not matched to a gene. The germline CDR1 and CDR2 sequences are LGHDT and YNNKEL (reference sequence). CDR3 DNA sequence: TGTGCCAGCAGCCAGGACCACAGGGGACGGACTGAAGCTTTCTTT. This gives the protein CASSQDHRGRTEAFF.

The rearrangement uses TRBV28 and TRBJ2-3; 9 bases agree with TRBD2. V shed 4 bases and J 2 bases; nucleotides not matched to a gene: 7. CDR1 is MDHEN, CDR2 SYDVKM, per germline. The CDR3 runs 16 residues. As DNA, the CDR3 is TGTGCCAGCAGTTCCCCGGCTAGCGGGACCACAGATACGCAGTATTTT. It codes for CASSSPASGTTDTQYF.

This chain uses TRBV2 with TRBJ1-1, with 9 bases fitting TRBD1. The CDR3 extends over 14 amino acids. The V and J ends lost 5 bases and 1 base, in that order; junction bases with no gene match: 2. Germline loops: CDR1 SNHLY, CDR2 FYNNEI. Here the CDR3 DNA reads TGTGCCAGCAGTCGACAGGGGGGGAACACTGAAGCTTTCTTT. This translates into CASSRQGGNTEAFF. The whole variable domain, filled in from reference TRBV2 and TRBJ1-1, reads EPEVTQTPSHQVTQMGQEVILRCVPISNHLYFYWYRQILGQKVEFLVSFYNNEISEKSEIFDDQFSVERPDGSNFTLKIRSTKLEDSAMYFCASSRQGGNTEAFFGQGTRLTVV.